Below, 5 T cell receptor beta chains from the same sample are listed, as sequenced in a study of shared clonotypes between healthy human individuals. As defined, naive CD8 cells were CD45RO-negative and positively selected for CCR7, with terminally differentiated effector memory CD45RA+ cells excluded. TCRdb keeps only in-frame clones here, not all; method: immunoSEQ multiplex PCR. The profile covers about 2.2 million clones, with 93% appearing a single time and about 1.7% taken by the ten largest. The sample was naive CD8+ T cells from PBMCs. All receptors come from a man younger than 35 in good health. Some clones in this sample may be carry-over from other donors' samples.

The chain recombines TRBV15 with TRBJ2-5; D is tentatively TRBD1 or TRBD2 (5 bases each). Trimming pared 6 bases from V and 5 bases from J, leaving 16 bases between. The CDR3 sequence is 14 residues long. Germline CDR1 reads LNHNV; CDR2 reads YYDKDF (reference sequence). The CDR3 loop is CATSSPHEGETQYF. The CDR3 bases are TGTGCCACCAGTTCGCCGCACGAGGGGGAGACCCAGTACTTC.

V gene TRBV29-1 combines with J gene TRBJ2-3, with 8 bases that match TRBD2. Trimming removed 0 bases from V and 4 bases from J; junction bases left unmatched: 12. Germline assignment: CDR1 SQVTM and CDR2 ANQGSEA. There are 17 residues in the CDR3. CDR3 amino acids: CSVEDLTSEKPPDTQYF. DNA of the CDR3: TGCAGCGTTGAAGACCTGACTAGCGAGAAACCTCCAGATACGCAGTATTTT.

This chain connects TRBV27 to TRBJ2-7; D gene ambiguous. Germline V CDR1 and CDR2: MNHEY, SMNVEV (reference sequence). The CDR3 length is 14 residues. Trimming pared 4 bases from V and 6 bases from J, leaving 16 bases between. The CDR3 loop reads CASSSYEPFSEQYF. The CDR3 nucleotides are TGTGCCAGCAGTTCCTACGAACCTTTCTCCGAGCAGTACTTC.

The V and J genes are TRBV15 and TRBJ2-1; weak D call: TRBD1 (6 bases). CDR1 is LNHNV, CDR2 YYDKDF, per germline (reference sequence). The V end lost 3 bases, the J end lost 6 bases, and 15 bases lay between the germline ends. CDR3 length: 15 residues. CDR3 in amino acids: CATSRDSYGRNEQFF. In DNA form, the CDR3 reads TGTGCCACCAGCAGGGACAGCTATGGGCGCAATGAGCAGTTCTTC. The whole variable domain, remainder taken from reference TRBV15 and TRBJ2-1, is DAMVIQNPRYQVTQFGKPVTLSCSQTLNHNVMYWYQQKSSQAPKLLFHYYDKDFNNEADTPDNFQSRRPNTSFCFLDIRSPGLGDTAMYLCATSRDSYGRNEQFFGPGTRLTVL.

This chain links TRBV9 with TRBJ2-3; D gene uncertain. V shed 4 bases and J shed 2 bases, with 8 bases lying between them. Germline lookup yields CDR1 SGDLS and CDR2 YYNGEE. There are 13 residues in the CDR3. The CDR3 region is CASSQILTDTQYF. For the CDR3, the DNA is TGTGCCAGCAGCCAAATCCTCACAGATACGCAGTATTTT.